This T cell receptor (beta chain) was sequenced during a study of blood T cell repertoires in COVID-19 (TCRdb year 2020). Regarding the complete study: The collaborator samples originated in the United States, Italy and Spain and spanned the acute and convalescent phases of COVID-19. The repertoires were made available in a free public database intended to serve as a resource for research on the immune response to SARS-CoV-2. Samples were obtained from the ongoing ImmuneRACE study (first 160 participants) and from about 1,300 subjects provided by 6 global collaborators. The dataset comprised deeply sampled blood TCRbeta repertoires from subjects exposed to, actively infected with, or recovered from COVID-19. The prospective study material was composed of cDNA or gDNA derived from T cells, B-cell-depleted T cells, or PBMCs. Nearly every sample came with metadata listing a de-identified subject ID, COVID-19 status, age in years and sex. Where HLA class I and class II types were available, the types were taken from metadata supplied by the sample provider, not from assay-based typing.

TCRbeta CDR3 regions were amplified from genomic DNA by means of the immunoSEQ Assay, a bias-controlled multiplex PCR. The paper's processing steps were these. The number of nucleated cells in each sample was estimated from the amplification of reference gene primers within the assay. Sequence reads were collapsed and filtered to measure the absolute abundance of every unique TCRbeta CDR3 rearrangement. Productive Simpson clonality was computed per sample as the square root of Simpson's diversity index over productive rearrangements. TCRdb carries this immuneACCESS record with in-frame sequences only. Its versions omit some clonotypes, under half of them owing to an unresolved V gene in the studies checked, with the rest unexplained. V and J calls and clone size are given by that table; D and trimming were obtained from the DNA. The sample data list roughly 60,000 clones, and roughly 86% of these were observed just once. Together, the top ten hold approximately 8% of the sample.

The CDR3 starts with the cysteine, ends with the phenylalanine, and has 17 residues. Only the CDR3 region is kept as DNA, spanning 51 bases read in frame from base 1. At the junction V is shortened by 6 bases and J by 5 bases; bases outside the gene matches: 16. Reading the germline V gene (reference sequence) gives CDR1 SEHNR and CDR2 FQNEAQ. About this clone: Its recognized antigen is unknown. No qualities accompany the bases; no much larger clone lies one base away.

Whole blood was collected in K2EDTA tubes by collaborating institutions according to the institutions' own protocols. Collaborator samples were shipped for TCRbeta analysis as frozen whole blood, isolated PBMCs, or DNA extracted from either sample type. Findings and caveats that apply to the study as a whole: How much clinical and demographic metadata was included differed by source and by participant, and the metadata was provided uncurated.

This chain joins TRBV7-9 to TRBJ1-1, with 9 middle bases fitting TRBD1. This sequence originates from a man aged 55 to 70 with active COVID-19. The source material was peripheral blood. The CDR3 reads as follows: CASRLPIGQGLMTEAFF. The DNA sequence is TGTGCCAGCAGGTTACCCATAGGACAGGGGTTAATGACTGAAGCTTTCTTT.